This T cell receptor beta chain was documented in a study of T cell responses to AZD1222 COVID-19 vaccine. The germline gives CDR1 SNHLY, CDR2 FYNNEI. CDR3 size: 16 residues. V lost 5 bases to trimming and J lost 8 bases, with 24 bases between them. Profiling relied on immunoSEQ multiplex PCR, and the TCRdb table lists in-frame clones only, not all of them. The profile shows 150,000 or so clones, about 91% of them singletons. The chain has TRBV2 and TRBJ1-2, with D perhaps TRBD1 (5 bases). This receptor was taken from an adult who received the AZD1222 COVID-19 vaccine. The material sequenced was peripheral blood, taken 28 days after the second AZD1222 dose. CDR3 sequence (DNA): TGTGCCAGCAGTCTAAGTCGGGGCAGGACGACGGAAGGCTACACCTTC. This encodes CASSLSRGRTTEGYTF.